This T cell receptor beta chain was sequenced in a study of cytomegalovirus exposure and HLA in healthy donors. A note on this clone: Antigen unknown.

Study results and limitations: Rarity marked most TCR sequences, yet some public TCRs occurred in many donors. Cytomegalovirus-associated status was assigned to about 160 TCR beta chains. Three CMV-associated chains were confirmed in vitro to be specific for CMV antigens.

Between the trimmed V and J ends, which lost 7 bases and 2 bases, there was a span of 15 bases. The CDR3 is 15 amino acids. The germline CDR1 and CDR2 sequences are MNHNY and SVGAGI (reference sequence). 60 Vbeta and 13 Jbeta primers were used in PCR. Data came from immunoSEQ multiplex PCR; TCRdb stores just in-frame clones and leaves some out. The data contain tens of thousands of clones, roughly three quarters of them seen just once; the ten biggest clones take up about 1.4%. Material for sequencing was PBMCs. This receptor was obtained from a male donor in good health and CMV-seronegative. The rearrangement links TRBV6-6 to TRBJ1-5, with D possibly matching TRBD1 (5 bases). CDR3 DNA: TGTGCCAGCAACTTCTTCGGGGGTGGCAATCAGCCCCAGCATTTT. Translated, it gives CASNFFGGGNQPQHF.